One and the same sample provided the 10 T cell receptor beta chains below, sequenced in a study of cytomegalovirus exposure and HLA in healthy donors. The protocol was immunoSEQ multiplex PCR, while the TCRdb copy is restricted to in-frame clones and leaves out a portion. The table includes about 360,000 clones, more than 80% detected once. Sequenced material: PBMCs. The receptors come from a woman aged 18 to 35 in good health and CMV-seronegative.

This clone was seen just once. The chain couples TRBV7-7 to TRBJ2-2, with D hard to call. The CDR3 loop spans 11 amino acids. Germline V gives CDR1 SSHAT, CDR2 FNYEAQ (reference sequence). The V end was cut by 8 bases, the J end by 6 bases, with 7 bases between. The CDR3 is CASAAAGELFF. The CDR3 coding sequence is TGTGCCAGCGCGGCCGCCGGGGAGCTGTTTTTT.

The chain recombines TRBV6-1 with TRBJ2-4; 7 bases match TRBD1. The CDR3 runs to 15 residues. V lost 8 bases and J lost 1; bases outside the gene matches: 8. Germline V CDR1 and CDR2: MNHNS, SASEGT. CDR3 residues: CASGTTGTAKNIQYF. For the CDR3, the DNA is TGTGCCAGCGGGACGACAGGGACCGCCAAAAACATTCAGTACTTC.

V and J are TRBV19 and TRBJ2-1; the match to TRBD1 covers 8 bases. This CDR3 comprises 14 residues. V was clipped by 7 bases and J by 8 bases; unmatched bases: 10. Germline assignment: CDR1 LNHDA and CDR2 SQIVND (reference sequence). CDR3 protein: CASTYGTGGYEQFF. As DNA, the CDR3 is TGTGCCAGTACCTACGGGACAGGTGGGTATGAGCAGTTCTTC.

This chain joins TRBV6-1 and TRBJ1-3; tentatively, D is TRBD1 (5 bases). V was clipped by 1 base and J by 11 bases, with 15 bases between them. In germline, CDR1 is MNHNS, CDR2 SASEGT. The CDR3 runs 14 residues. CDR3: CASSEGTSKLPIYF. CDR3 in DNA: TGTGCCAGCAGTGAAGGGACATCGAAACTGCCCATATATTTT.

V gene TRBV5-1 combines with J gene TRBJ1-5; unclear D gene. The V end was cut by 2 bases, the J end by 2 bases, with 5 bases between. There are 13 residues in the CDR3. CDR1 is SGHRS, CDR2 YFSETQ, per germline. CDR3 in DNA: TGCGCCAGCAGCTTCGGGGGCAATCAGCCCCAGCATTTT. The encoded protein is CASSFGGNQPQHF.

The J gene is TRBJ2-3, the V gene TRBV7-6, with a weak D call TRBD2 (5 bases). CDR3 length: 12 amino acids. Germline-derived CDR1 and CDR2 are SGHVS and FNYEAQ. Trimming took 5 bases from V and 3 from J, leaving 6 bases between them. The chain's CDR3 is CASSGLTDTQYF. The CDR3 bases are TGTGCCAGCAGCGGACTGACAGATACGCAGTATTTT. Drawing the rest from reference TRBV7-6 and TRBJ2-3, the complete variable domain is GAGVSQSPRYKVTKRGQDVALRCDPISGHVSLYWYRQALGQGPEFLTYFNYEAQQDKSGLPNDRFSAERPEGSISTLTIQRTEQRDSAMYRCASSGLTDTQYFGPGTRLTVL.

The J gene is TRBJ1-1, the V gene TRBV28; D ambiguous. The CDR3 spans 13 residues. Deletions cut 5 bases from V and 1 base from J, with 8 bases between. Germline values: CDR1 MDHEN, CDR2 SYDVKM. CDR3 amino acids: CASSTPPNTEAFF. The CDR3 region has the DNA TGTGCCAGCAGTACACCCCCGAACACTGAAGCTTTCTTT. Full variable domain (remainder filled in from reference TRBV28 and TRBJ1-1): DVKVTQSSRYLVKRTGEKVFLECVQDMDHENMFWYRQDPGLGLRLIYFSYDVKMKEKGDIPEGYSVSREKKERFSLILESASTNQTSMYLCASSTPPNTEAFFGQGTRLTVV.

J is TRBJ2-5 and V is TRBV6-5, with TRBD1 identical over 9 bases. The junction had 6 bases not matched to a gene; V was cut back by 2 bases and J by 5 bases. CDR3 size: 15 residues. From germline, CDR1 is MNHEY and CDR2 SVGAGI. The CDR3 spells CASSYGTGMRETQYF. The CDR3 bases are TGTGCCAGCAGTTACGGGACAGGGATGAGGGAGACCCAGTACTTC.

This chain connects TRBV5-1 to TRBJ1-1; TRBD1 agrees at 10 bases. This CDR3 is built from 14 residues. With 4 bases clipped from V and 3 bases from J, the junction kept 3 bases outside the gene matches. CDR1 is SGHRS, CDR2 YFSETQ, per germline. CDR3 loop: CASSGTGADTEAFF. For the CDR3, the DNA is TGCGCCAGCAGCGGGACAGGGGCCGACACTGAAGCTTTCTTT.

The chain links TRBV28 to TRBJ1-5, with D perhaps TRBD1 (6 bases). V lost 5 bases and J lost 7, with 15 bases in between. Germline CDR1 reads MDHEN; CDR2 reads SYDVKM. This CDR3 is built from 14 residues. The CDR3, as DNA: TGTGCCAGCAGTACCACAGGGTTGGGACAGCCCCAGCATTTT. Translating gives CASSTTGLGQPQHF.